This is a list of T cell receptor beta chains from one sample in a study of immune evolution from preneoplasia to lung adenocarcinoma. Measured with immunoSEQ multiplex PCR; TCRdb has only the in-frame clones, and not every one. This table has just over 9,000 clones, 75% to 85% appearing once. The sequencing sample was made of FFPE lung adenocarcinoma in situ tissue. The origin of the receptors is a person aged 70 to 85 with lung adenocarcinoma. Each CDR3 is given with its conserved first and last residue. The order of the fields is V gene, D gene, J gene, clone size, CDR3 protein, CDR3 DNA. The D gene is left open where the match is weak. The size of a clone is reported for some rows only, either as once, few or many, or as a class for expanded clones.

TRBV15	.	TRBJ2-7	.	CATSRERVGYEQYF	TGTGCCACCAGCAGAGAGCGGGTGGGGTACGAGCAGTACTTC
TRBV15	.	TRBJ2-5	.	CATSGGGETQYF	TGTGCCACTTCTGGGGGAGGTGAGACCCAGTACTTC
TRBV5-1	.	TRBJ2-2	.	CASSLDLDRDGELFF	TGCGCCAGCAGCTTGGATCTAGATCGGGACGGGGAGCTGTTTTTT
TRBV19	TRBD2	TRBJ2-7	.	CASAQREGWYEQYF	TGTGCCAGTGCTCAGCGGGAGGGCTGGTACGAGCAGTACTTC
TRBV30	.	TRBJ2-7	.	CAGSYSGAPTYEQYF	TGTGCCGGATCCTATAGCGGCGCCCCCACCTACGAGCAGTACTTC
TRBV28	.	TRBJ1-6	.	CASSRDYNSPLHF	TGTGCCAGCAGCAGAGATTATAATTCACCCCTCCACTTT
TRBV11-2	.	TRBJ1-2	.	CASSLAPGTNYGYTF	TGTGCCAGCAGCTTAGCGCCCGGGACTAACTATGGCTACACCTTC
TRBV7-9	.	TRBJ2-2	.	CASSLFGGGRTGELFF	TGTGCCAGCAGCTTATTCGGAGGGGGGAGGACCGGGGAGCTGTTTTTT
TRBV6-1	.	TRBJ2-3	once	CASSDGSPDTQYF	TGTGCCAGCAGTGATGGCAGTCCAGATACGCAGTATTTT
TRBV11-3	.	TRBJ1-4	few	CASSLGQDSNEKLFF	TGTGCCAGCAGCTTGGGACAAGACAGTAATGAAAAACTGTTTTTT
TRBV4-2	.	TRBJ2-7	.	CASSQDGRIGIPYEQYF	TGTGCCAGCAGCCAAGATGGGCGGATTGGGATTCCCTACGAGCAGTACTTC
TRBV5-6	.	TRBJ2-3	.	CASSGAEGTTDTQYF	TGTGCCAGCAGCGGCGCCGAAGGGACTACAGATACGCAGTATTTT
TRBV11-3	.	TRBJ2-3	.	CASSRTGLGTDTQYF	TGTGCCAGCAGCCGAACGGGACTGGGCACAGATACGCAGTATTTT
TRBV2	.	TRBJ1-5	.	CASNPGRQPQHF	TGTGCCAGCAATCCAGGGAGGCAGCCCCAGCATTTT
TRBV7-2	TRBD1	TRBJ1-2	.	CASSRSTGDGGGYTF	TGTGCCAGCAGCCGATCCACAGGGGATGGTGGCGGCTACACCTTC
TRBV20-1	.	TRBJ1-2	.	CSPPMRDGTF	TGCAGTCCCCCGATGAGGGACGGCACCTTC
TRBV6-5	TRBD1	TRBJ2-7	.	CASSSRDRGYEQYF	TGTGCCAGCAGTTCCCGGGACAGGGGCTACGAGCAGTACTTC
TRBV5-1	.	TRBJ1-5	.	CASSLDGQPQHF	TGCGCCAGCAGCTTGGATGGTCAGCCCCAGCATTTT
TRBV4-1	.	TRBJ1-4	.	CASSQGGTPGSEKLFF	TGCGCCAGCAGCCAAGGGGGGACCCCGGGGAGTGAAAAACTGTTTTTT
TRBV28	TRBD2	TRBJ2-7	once	CASRYGGSYEQYF	TGTGCCAGCCGATACGGCGGGAGTTACGAGCAGTACTTC
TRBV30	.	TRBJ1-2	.	CAWSVWDNYGYTF	TGTGCCTGGAGTGTCTGGGATAACTATGGCTACACCTTC
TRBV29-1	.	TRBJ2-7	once	CSARVGNQMGEQYF	TGCAGCGCCCGCGTGGGCAACCAAATGGGCGAGCAGTACTTC
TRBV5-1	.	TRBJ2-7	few	CASSSQNSAEQYF	TGCGCCAGCAGCTCACAGAACAGTGCCGAGCAGTACTTC
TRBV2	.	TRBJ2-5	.	CASSVLASQETQYF	TGTGCCAGCAGTGTACTAGCTTCCCAAGAGACCCAGTACTTC
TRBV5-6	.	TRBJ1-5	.	CASSLSGRRDQPQHF	TGTGCCAGCAGCTTGTCGGGACGTCGGGATCAGCCCCAGCATTTT
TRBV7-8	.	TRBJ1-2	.	CASSLGGYGYTF	TGTGCCAGCAGCTTAGGGGGCTATGGCTACACCTTC
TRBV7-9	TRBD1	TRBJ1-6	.	CASSLTGLLGSPLHF	TGTGCCAGCAGCTTGACAGGGCTATTAGGTTCACCCCTCCACTTT
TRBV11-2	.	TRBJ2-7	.	CASSLELGPTYEQYF	TGTGCCAGCAGCTTAGAGCTCGGACCAACCTACGAGCAGTACTTC
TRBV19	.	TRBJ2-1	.	CASSKRAGTYNEQFF	TGTGCCAGTAGTAAACGGGCGGGAACCTACAATGAGCAGTTCTTC
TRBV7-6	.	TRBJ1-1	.	CASSRRGDTEAFF	TGTGCCAGCAGCCGCCGGGGGGACACTGAAGCTTTCTTT
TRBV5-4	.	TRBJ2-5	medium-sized	CASSLMGPSFGTQYF	TGTGCCAGCAGCTTGATGGGACCTAGCTTTGGGACCCAGTACTTC
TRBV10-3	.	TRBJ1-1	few	CAISEERRKNTEAFF	TGTGCCATCAGTGAGGAGCGCCGGAAGAACACTGAAGCTTTCTTT
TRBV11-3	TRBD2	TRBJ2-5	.	CASSTGTSGGEGETQYF	TGTGCCAGCAGCACCGGGACTAGCGGGGGGGAAGGGGAGACCCAGTACTTC
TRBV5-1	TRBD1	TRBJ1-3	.	CASSLDGQGAGNTIYF	TGCGCCAGCAGCTTGGACGGACAGGGTGCTGGAAACACCATATATTTT
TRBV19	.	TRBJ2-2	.	CASKPGGTGELFF	TGTGCCAGTAAACCAGGGGGGACCGGGGAGCTGTTTTTT
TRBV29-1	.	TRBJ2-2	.	CSADRGATGELFF	TGCAGCGCCGACCGGGGGGCCACCGGGGAGCTGTTTTTT
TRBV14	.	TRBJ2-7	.	CASSLGRGPYEQYF	TGTGCCAGCAGCCTCGGAAGGGGCCCCTACGAGCAGTACTTC
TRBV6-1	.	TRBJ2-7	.	CASSGTRSYEQYF	TGTGCCAGCAGTGGTACCCGTAGCTACGAGCAGTACTTC
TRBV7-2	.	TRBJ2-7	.	CASSLLQGFEQYF	TGTGCCAGCAGCTTACTACAGGGTTTCGAGCAGTACTTC
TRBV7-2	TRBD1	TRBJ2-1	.	CASSGGTGRGWPYNEQFF	TGTGCCAGCAGCGGCGGGACAGGGCGGGGATGGCCTTACAATGAGCAGTTCTTC
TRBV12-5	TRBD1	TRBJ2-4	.	CASGLDRDGKNIQYF	TGTGCTAGTGGACTAGACAGGGACGGCAAAAACATTCAGTACTTC
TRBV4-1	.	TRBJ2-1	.	CASSHSSRTPDSYNEQFF	TGCGCCAGCAGCCATTCCAGCCGGACCCCCGACTCCTACAATGAGCAGTTCTTC